This TCR beta chain was recovered during a study of cytotoxic CD8 clonotypes in ibrutinib-treated CLL. This CDR3 is built from 15 residues. CDR1 MNHEY and CDR2 SMNVEV come from the germline V gene (reference sequence). Trimming removed 2 bases from V and 2 bases from J; junction bases left unmatched: 2. Generated by immunoSEQ multiplex PCR, the TCRdb table keeps only in-frame clones and is missing some. This sample has more than 60,000 clones, with approximately 87% found just once. This clone was observed a few times. This chain uses TRBV27 with TRBJ2-3, with 9 bases fitting TRBD1. The sequence derives from a human donor with chronic lymphocytic leukemia. The starting material was PBMCs, obtained after 24 months of ibrutinib treatment. CDR3 nucleotide sequence: TGTGCCAGCAGTTTAGGGACAGGGAACACAGATACGCAGTATTTT. Its translation: CASSLGTGNTDTQYF.